These T cell receptor beta chains were read from a single sample in a study of graft-versus-host responses after intestinal transplantation. Clones were sequenced by immunoSEQ multiplex PCR, and TCRdb holds only the in-frame ones, with some missing. Of about 24,000 clones in the sample, approximately 40% were seen once. The sequences come from alloreactive CD4+ T cells from a mixed lymphocyte reaction culture, collected before intestinal transplant. These receptors were collected from a human patient who received an intestinal transplant. The CDR3 runs from the conserved cysteine through the conserved F or W. D genes are given only for firm matches. A clone size is listed for some rows: how often the clone was seen (once, few, many), or a class if it is expanded.

abundance	d_gene	v_gene	j_gene	CDR3aa	CDR3nt
-	-	TRBV7-2	TRBJ2-3	CASSLASGRTDTQYF	TGTGCCAGCAGCTTAGCTAGCGGTCGCACAGATACGCAGTATTTT
-	-	TRBV30	TRBJ1-6	CAWNSGGSRGPLHF	TGTGCCTGGAACTCCGGGGGATCTAGAGGGCCCCTCCACTTT
-	TRBD1	TRBV27	TRBJ1-4	CASSLRDRIHEKLFF	TGTGCCAGCAGTTTAAGGGACAGGATTCATGAAAAACTGTTTTTT
-	TRBD2	TRBV28	TRBJ2-3	CASSPASGRIGTQYF	TGTGCCAGCAGCCCCGCTAGCGGGAGAATCGGTACGCAGTATTTT
few	TRBD2	TRBV6-5	TRBJ2-7	CASSRLAGVYEQYF	TGTGCCAGCAGTCGACTAGCGGGTGTTTACGAGCAGTACTTC
-	-	TRBV4-1	TRBJ2-3	CASSQVPALSTDTQYF	TGCGCCAGCAGCCAAGTTCCAGCGCTTAGCACAGATACGCAGTATTTT
-	-	TRBV5-4	TRBJ1-1	CASSLAVTGTTEAFF	TGTGCCAGCAGCTTGGCCGTGACAGGAACAACTGAAGCTTTCTTT
few	-	TRBV12-2	TRBJ1-2	CASRLGAPGRDGYTF	TGTGCAAGTCGCTTAGGAGCTCCAGGGAGGGATGGCTACACCTTC
-	-	TRBV4-2	TRBJ1-1	CASSPPRENTEAFF	TGTGCCAGCAGCCCCCCGCGAGAGAACACTGAAGCTTTCTTT
few	TRBD2	TRBV19	TRBJ2-1	CASSLAGGRNEQFF	TGTGCCAGTAGCTTAGCGGGGGGACGGAATGAGCAGTTCTTC
once	TRBD2	TRBV4-1	TRBJ2-5	CASSQESGRGETQYF	TGCGCCAGCAGCCAAGAATCAGGGAGGGGAGAGACCCAGTACTTC
few	TRBD1	TRBV5-1	TRBJ1-2	CASSLQGAYGYTF	TGCGCCAGCAGCTTACAGGGGGCCTATGGCTACACCTTC
few	TRBD1	TRBV5-1	TRBJ1-6	CASSRDRDSSPLHF	TGCGCCAGCAGCCGAGACAGGGATAGTTCACCCCTCCACTTT
-	TRBD1	TRBV18	TRBJ2-1	CASSLTGNAGNEQFF	TGTGCCAGCTCACTGACAGGGAATGCCGGTAATGAGCAGTTCTTC
-	-	TRBV15	TRBJ1-6	CATSRTRGGGRSPLHF	TGTGCCACCAGCAGAACCCGGGGGGGAGGACGTTCACCCCTCCACTTT
few	TRBD2	TRBV15	TRBJ2-4	CATSRLAGEGYIQYF	TGTGCCACCAGCAGATTAGCGGGAGAAGGGTACATTCAGTACTTC
once	TRBD2	TRBV4-1	TRBJ2-1	CASSLVTSGISYNEQFF	TGCGCCAGCAGCCTGGTTACTAGCGGAATCTCCTACAATGAGCAGTTCTTC
-	-	TRBV7-9	TRBJ2-1	CASREGEVSYNEQFF	TGTGCCAGCAGGGAAGGAGAAGTCTCCTACAATGAGCAGTTCTTC
-	-	TRBV7-8	TRBJ2-1	CASSLESGPGTLNEQFF	TGTGCCAGCAGCTTAGAGTCTGGGCCCGGGACACTCAATGAGCAGTTCTTC
few	TRBD1	TRBV13	TRBJ2-5	CASSYGQGQETQYF	TGTGCCAGCAGCTACGGACAGGGACAAGAGACCCAGTACTTC
-	-	TRBV7-2	TRBJ2-3	CASSSSAVWARSTDTQYF	TGTGCCAGCAGCTCATCCGCCGTTTGGGCCAGAAGCACAGATACGCAGTATTTT
-	TRBD2	TRBV9	TRBJ2-7	CASSPGTSGRYEQYF	TGTGCCAGCAGCCCAGGGACTAGCGGGAGATACGAGCAGTACTTC
-	TRBD1	TRBV6-1	TRBJ1-5	CASSEQGGGQPQHF	TGTGCCAGCAGTGAACAGGGGGGAGGTCAGCCCCAGCATTTT
few	-	TRBV27	TRBJ2-2	CASSLSGWGLNRNTGELFF	TGTGCCAGCAGTTTATCTGGCTGGGGACTCAACAGGAACACCGGGGAGCTGTTTTTT
few	TRBD2	TRBV6-5	TRBJ2-3	CASSSGLVVDTQYF	TGTGCCAGCAGCTCGGGACTAGTGGTAGATACGCAGTATTTT
-	-	TRBV30	TRBJ1-5	CAWSAGVRWDSNQPQHF	TGTGCCTGGAGTGCAGGGGTGCGGTGGGATAGCAATCAGCCCCAGCATTTT
-	TRBD2	TRBV5-1	TRBJ2-3	CASSLATSGGPTDTQYF	TGCGCCAGCAGCTTGGCGACTAGCGGGGGGCCCACAGATACGCAGTATTTT
few	TRBD2	TRBV5-4	TRBJ2-5	CASSPGPGLAGEETQYF	TGTGCCAGCAGCCCGGGACCGGGACTAGCGGGGGAAGAGACCCAGTACTTC
-	-	TRBV6-5	TRBJ2-7	CASSFGLISTNEQYF	TGTGCCAGCAGTTTTGGACTCATCTCTACCAACGAGCAGTACTTC
once	-	TRBV4-2	TRBJ2-7	CASSGHSYEQYF	TGTGCCAGCAGCGGGCACTCCTACGAGCAGTACTTC
-	TRBD2	TRBV6-1	TRBJ2-3	CASSETSGGADTQYF	TGTGCCAGCAGTGAGACTAGCGGGGGGGCAGATACGCAGTATTTT
-	TRBD2	TRBV15	TRBJ2-7	CATSRDYAGVNEQYF	TGTGCCACCAGCAGAGATTACGCGGGAGTTAACGAGCAGTACTTC
-	-	TRBV29-1	TRBJ1-2	CSVENRVNYGYTF	TGCAGCGTTGAAAACAGGGTTAACTATGGCTACACCTTC
-	-	TRBV9	TRBJ1-6	CASSVAGDSPLHF	TGTGCCAGCAGCGTAGCCGGAGATTCACCCCTCCACTTT
medium-sized	-	TRBV6-6	TRBJ1-2	CASSFRDYPSYGYTF	TGTGCCAGCAGTTTCCGGGACTACCCAAGCTATGGCTACACCTTC
few	TRBD1	TRBV28	TRBJ1-4	CASSLVGTGLAKLFF	TGTGCCAGCAGTTTAGTCGGGACAGGGTTGGCAAAACTGTTTTTT
once	TRBD1	TRBV7-2	TRBJ1-1	CASSTQGGQNTEAFF	TGTGCCAGCAGCACACAGGGGGGACAGAACACTGAAGCTTTCTTT
few	-	TRBV5-4	TRBJ2-1	CASSAPRDNEQFF	TGTGCCAGCAGCGCTCCTCGGGACAATGAGCAGTTCTTC
-	TRBD1	TRBV28	TRBJ1-4	CASRFTGATNEKLFF	TGTGCCAGCAGATTCACAGGGGCAACTAATGAAAAACTGTTTTTT
-	TRBD1	TRBV5-4	TRBJ2-3	CASSTRRTGADTQYF	TGTGCCAGCAGTACCCGGCGGACAGGTGCAGATACGCAGTATTTT
-	TRBD1	TRBV7-2	TRBJ1-1	CASSTRQGLYTEAFF	TGTGCCAGCAGCACACGACAGGGACTCTACACTGAAGCTTTCTTT
few	-	TRBV5-6	TRBJ2-5	CASSLGLGPSQETQYF	TGTGCCAGCAGCTTGGGACTTGGCCCCTCCCAAGAGACCCAGTACTTC
few	TRBD2	TRBV5-1	TRBJ2-1	CASSLSGGNEQFF	TGCGCCAGCAGCTTAAGCGGGGGGAATGAGCAGTTCTTC
-	-	TRBV2	TRBJ1-5	CASSELLHNQPQHF	TGTGCCAGCAGTGAATTACTGCACAATCAGCCCCAGCATTTT
few	TRBD1	TRBV6-5	TRBJ1-5	CASREDRGRQPQHF	TGTGCCAGCAGAGAAGACAGGGGGCGTCAGCCCCAGCATTTT
-	TRBD1	TRBV6-5	TRBJ1-6	CASSRGTAYNSPLHF	TGTGCCAGCAGTCGTGGGACAGCATATAATTCACCCCTCCACTTT
-	-	TRBV15	TRBJ2-7	CATSRAGVGYEQYF	TGTGCCACCAGCAGAGCCGGTGTTGGCTACGAGCAGTACTTC
few	-	TRBV2	TRBJ2-3	CASSEWWTSTDTQYF	TGTGCCAGCAGTGAATGGTGGACTAGCACAGATACGCAGTATTTT
-	-	TRBV5-1	TRBJ2-5	CASSFNRETQYF	TGCGCCAGCAGCTTCAACAGGGAGACCCAGTACTTC
-	TRBD1	TRBV7-9	TRBJ2-2	CASSYRPGTVNTGELFF	TGTGCCAGCAGCTACCGCCCCGGGACAGTAAACACCGGGGAGCTGTTTTTT
few	-	TRBV6-6	TRBJ2-1	CASSYKAGEQFF	TGTGCCAGCAGTTACAAAGCGGGTGAGCAGTTCTTC